This T cell receptor (beta chain) emerged from a study of blood T cell repertoires in COVID-19. Overall study: The United States, Italy and Spain provided the acute and convalescent COVID-19 samples. In each case, the material was cDNA or gDNA derived from T cells, B-cell-depleted T cells, or PBMCs.

Original processing notes: For nucleated cells, counts were estimated from reference gene primer amplification. Some clones are missing from TCRdb's copy, which holds only in-frame ones; the method was immunoSEQ multiplex PCR. D and trimming were read from the DNA, whereas the V and J calls and clone size are those reported in that table. The sample has tens of thousands of clones, around 86% seen once; the top ten hold around 8.1%. The CDR3 sequence is 16 residues long. Germline CDR1 is SGHTA and CDR2 is FQGTGA. Trimming took 1 base from V and 4 from J, leaving 14 bases between them. The sequencing input was peripheral blood. The clonotype originates from a man aged 30-40 years with acute or convalescent COVID-19. V and J are TRBV7-3 and TRBJ2-1, with D possibly being TRBD1 (7 bases). This CDR3 reads CASSLIGRGQYNEQFF. In DNA form, the CDR3 reads TGTGCCAGCAGCTTAATCGGGCGGGGACAGTACAATGAGCAGTTCTTC.